The 8 T cell receptor beta chains listed next were all sequenced from one sample in a study of CD8 T cells in ankylosing spondylitis. TCRdb independently ran MiXCR on the 5' RACE reads; one entry per CDR3 protein. Of 500,000 to 550,000 distinct CDR3 sequences listed, about an eighth are singletons. Study-wide results and limits: There was a TCR beta motif, made of several highly homologous variants, that appeared characteristic of ankylosing spondylitis blood.

No antigens are known for them. Material: blood, either unsorted or a sorted T cell fraction (not recorded which). These receptors originate from a male donor with ankylosing spondylitis.

This clonotype showed up many times. The CDR3 reads CAISVGLAGGETQYF. Here the CDR3 DNA reads TGTGCCATCAGTGTTGGGCTAGCGGGAGGAGAGACCCAGTACTTC. The gene calls are TRBV10-3 and TRBJ2-5; 11 nucleotides match TRBD2. J gave up 4 bases and V 4 bases, and 5 bases lay outside the gene matches. CDR3 size: 15 residues. In germline, CDR1 is ENHRY, CDR2 SYGVKD.

CDR3 DNA: TGTGCCAGCAGCCCCCAGGCTAGCCCCTATGGTGAGCAGTTCTTC. This codes for CASSPQASPYGEQFF. The chain couples TRBV3-1 to TRBJ2-1; a possible D gene is TRBD2 (5 bases). The CDR3 runs 15 residues. Trimming cost V 4 bases and J 9 bases, with 19 bases left between them. Germline CDR1 reads LGHDT; CDR2 reads YNNKEL (reference sequence).

This sequence joins TRBV15 and TRBJ2-6, with D perhaps TRBD1 (5 bases). The CDR3 is made up of 11 amino acids. Trimming pared 6 bases from V and 17 bases from J, leaving 14 bases between. The germline V gene encodes CDR1 LNHNV and CDR2 YYDKDF (reference sequence). CDR3 sequence reads: CATSRRENLTF. Written as DNA, the CDR3 is TGTGCCACCAGTCGCAGGGAAAATTTGACTTTC.

The gene calls are TRBV4-2 and TRBJ2-3; 9 bases are a match to TRBD1. CDR3 length: 16 amino acids. V shed 1 base and J 6 bases; nucleotides not matched to a gene: 8. Germline CDR1 LGHNA, CDR2 YNFKEQ. The CDR3, as DNA: TGTGCCAGCAGCCAAGTTGCCGGGACAGGGTGGGATACGCAGTATTTT. The encoded protein is CASSQVAGTGWDTQYF.

Note on this clonotype: A much larger clonotype is one base distant, so this may be a read error. V gene TRBV5-1 combines with J gene TRBJ2-2; D gene ambiguous. The CDR3 runs to 15 residues. The germline V gene encodes CDR1 SGHRS and CDR2 YFSETQ. This chain's CDR3 is CASSLAGPNTWELFF. As DNA, the CDR3 is TGCGCCAGCAGCTTGGCAGGACCGAACACCTGGGAGCTGTTTTTT.

This clonotype was counted many times. The chain joins TRBV24-1 to TRBJ2-2; D gene unclear. Trimming took 8 bases from V and 2 from J, leaving 11 bases between them. CDR3 length equals 14 residues. The germline V gene has CDR1 KGHDR and CDR2 SFDVKD. CDR3: CATTGQDNTGELFF. CDR3 nucleotides: TGTGCCACCACCGGGCAGGATAACACCGGGGAGCTGTTTTTT.

The chain joins TRBV12-3 or TRBV12-4 to TRBJ2-5; possibly TRBD1 or TRBD2 for D (5 bases each). Between the trimmed V and J ends, which lost 6 bases and 7 bases, there was a span of 15 bases. There are 13 residues in the CDR3. The CDR3 DNA follows: TGTGCCAGCAGCCCGGGACCCCGCAGGACCCAGTACTTC. Translating it yields CASSPGPRRTQYF.

This clonotype has ten or more counts. The chain has TRBV29-1 and TRBJ2-1, with D uncertain. The ends were cut back, 4 bases at V and 1 base at J, with 14 bases in the middle. The CDR3 has 15 amino acids. Germline CDR1 reads SQVTM; CDR2 reads ANQGSEA. As DNA, the CDR3 is TGCAGCGTTGGATTTATAGACCGATCCTACAATGAGCAGTTCTTC. Translating gives CSVGFIDRSYNEQFF.